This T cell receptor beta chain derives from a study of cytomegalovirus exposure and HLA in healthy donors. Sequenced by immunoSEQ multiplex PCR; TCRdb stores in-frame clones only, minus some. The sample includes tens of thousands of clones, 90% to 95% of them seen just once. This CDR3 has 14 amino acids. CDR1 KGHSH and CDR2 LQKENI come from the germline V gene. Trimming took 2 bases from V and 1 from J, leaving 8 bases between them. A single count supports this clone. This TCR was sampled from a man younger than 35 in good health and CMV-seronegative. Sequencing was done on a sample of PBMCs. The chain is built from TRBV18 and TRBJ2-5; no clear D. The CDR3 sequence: CASSPRSGQETQYF. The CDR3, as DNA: TGTGCCAGCTCACCAAGATCAGGCCAAGAGACCCAGTACTTC.